Sequencing of this T cell receptor (beta chain) was carried out in a study of blood T cells in healthy people across ages. Overall study results and limits: Per million T cells, TCR beta diversity dropped about linearly as age rose.

The authors ran a second PCR of about 7 to 11 cycles using a sample-barcoded 5' primer and a J-beta primer mix. One entry per CDR3 protein results from TCRdb running MiXCR on the 5' RACE reads. The data hold 780,000 or so distinct CDR3 sequences, with around 25% observed a single time. This clonotype was detected a few times. Its cognate antigen is unknown. Germline V gene data show CDR1 as SGHRS and CDR2 as YFSETQ. The ends lost 2 bases at V and 4 bases at J; junction bases unmatched: 5. The CDR3 covers 15 residues. This sample was shared with a second study, whose subject was T cells of mothers and their children. That source adds: No persistent microchimeric T cell clones were detected at around 100 clones per million clonotypes sensitivity.

This chain joins TRBV5-1 and TRBJ2-1; TRBD2 matches 8 bases. What was sequenced was blood. This sequence was found in a boy between 10 and 17 years old in good health. CDR3 nucleotide sequence: TGCGCCAGCAGCTTAGCGGGGGAACTTTACAATGAGCAGTTCTTC. It is translated as CASSLAGELYNEQFF. The full variable domain, with the rest looked up from reference TRBV5-1 and TRBJ2-1, is KAGVTQTPRYLIKTRGQQVTLSCSPISGHRSVSWYQQTPGQGLQFLFEYFSETQRNKGNFPGRFSGRQFSNSRSEMNVSTLELGDSALYLCASSLAGELYNEQFFGPGTRLTVL.